Below are 2 T cell receptor beta chains sequenced from a single sample in a study of T-cell memory formation after mild COVID-19. MiXCR, run by TCRdb on the 5' RACE reads, gives a single entry per CDR3 protein. The data contain 250,000 to 350,000 distinct CDR3 sequences, roughly 15% of them singletons. The specimen was PBMCs or a T cell subset sorted from them (not recorded which). These TCRs come from a young man who had mild COVID-19 (a few samples of this study predate the infection). Cell type and time point are not known.

A few counts support this clonotype. The CDR3 bases are TGTGCCATCAGTGAGTCGGGCAGGGAGGCTGAAGCTTTCTTT. It yields the protein CAISESGREAEAFF. V and J are TRBV10-3 and TRBJ1-1; D possibly corresponds to TRBD1 (5 bases). V was cut by 0 bases and J by 6 bases, with 11 bases left in between. The CDR3 covers 14 residues. Germline V gives CDR1 ENHRY, CDR2 SYGVKD.

The V and J genes are TRBV12-3 or TRBV12-4 and TRBJ2-5, with D unresolved. This CDR3 contains 13 residues. V was shortened by 6 bases and J by 4 bases, with 12 bases between the two germline ends. In DNA, the CDR3 is TGTGCCAGCAGCCTTAATTTTGGAGAGACCCAGTACTTC. It specifies CASSLNFGETQYF.